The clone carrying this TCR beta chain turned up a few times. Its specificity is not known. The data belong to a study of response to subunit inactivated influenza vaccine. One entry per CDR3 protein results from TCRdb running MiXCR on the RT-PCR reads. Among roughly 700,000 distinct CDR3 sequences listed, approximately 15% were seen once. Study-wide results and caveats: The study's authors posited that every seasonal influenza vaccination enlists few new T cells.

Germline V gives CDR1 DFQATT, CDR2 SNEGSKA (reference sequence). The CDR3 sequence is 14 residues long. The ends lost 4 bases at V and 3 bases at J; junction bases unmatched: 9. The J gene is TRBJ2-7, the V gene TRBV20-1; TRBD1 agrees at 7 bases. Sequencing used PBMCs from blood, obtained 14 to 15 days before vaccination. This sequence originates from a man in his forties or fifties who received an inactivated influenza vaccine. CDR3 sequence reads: CSATGQDHFYEQYF. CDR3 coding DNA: TGCAGTGCTACCGGACAGGACCACTTCTACGAGCAGTACTTC.